The rows below give T cell receptor beta chains drawn from one sample of a study of blood T cell repertoires in COVID-19. Clones were sequenced by immunoSEQ multiplex PCR, and TCRdb holds only the in-frame ones, with some missing. The table includes 250,000 or so clones, 80% to 90% detected once. Specimen: PBMCs or T cells enriched from blood (not recorded which). The receptors come from a woman aged 25 to 45 with acute COVID-19. The CDR3 runs from the conserved cysteine through the conserved F or W. The D gene is left open where the match is weak. Not every row has a clone size; where given, it reads once, few, many or a size class.

v_gene	d_gene	abundance	j_gene	CDR3nt	CDR3aa
TRBV5-4	-	-	TRBJ1-2	TGTGCCAGCAGCAACCGGGAGCTTTGGGGCTATGGCTACACCTTC	CASSNRELWGYGYTF
TRBV30	-	-	TRBJ2-5	TGTGCCTGGGCACAGCGGCATCTAGAGACCCAGTACTTC	CAWAQRHLETQYF
TRBV7-2	-	-	TRBJ1-2	TGTGCCAGCAGTCCTGAGGGCAGATTAAACTATGGCTACACCTTC	CASSPEGRLNYGYTF
TRBV5-1	-	once	TRBJ1-1	TGCGCCAGCAGCTTGGTGTGGGGCGGCACTGAAGCTTTCTTT	CASSLVWGGTEAFF
TRBV6-5	-	-	TRBJ2-3	TGTGCCAGCAGTTTTGGCAGCACAGATACGCAGTATTTT	CASSFGSTDTQYF
TRBV11-2	-	-	TRBJ1-6	TGTGCCAGCAGCTTAGTACAGGGCCCCTATAATTCACCCCTCCACTTT	CASSLVQGPYNSPLHF
TRBV30	TRBD1	-	TRBJ1-4	TGTGCCTGGAGTGCTCTTCATCGTGACAGGGGGTATGAAAAACTGTTTTTT	CAWSALHRDRGYEKLFF
TRBV7-2	TRBD1	-	TRBJ2-5	TGTGCCAGCAGCACACAGGGGGAAGAGACCCAGTACTTC	CASSTQGEETQYF
TRBV27	TRBD1	-	TRBJ1-2	TGTGCCAGCAGTTTTGGACAGGGGGCGGGCTACACCTTC	CASSFGQGAGYTF
TRBV2	-	-	TRBJ1-2	TGTGCCAGCAGTGTGGGCAGGGCAAGAGGTGGCTACACCTTC	CASSVGRARGGYTF
TRBV3-1/TRBV3-2	-	-	TRBJ2-7	TGTGCCAGCAGCCAACGGCCCCTAGGAGCCTACGAGCAGTACTTC	CASSQRPLGAYEQYF
TRBV30	TRBD1	-	TRBJ1-2	TGTGCCTGGAGTCTCTCCGGGACAGGTCTTGACTATGGCTACACCTTC	CAWSLSGTGLDYGYTF
TRBV7-2	-	-	TRBJ2-5	TGTGCCAGCAGCTTTTTTTTCGGGGAAGGGGAGACCCAGTACTTC	CASSFFFGEGETQYF
TRBV27	TRBD1	few	TRBJ1-2	TGTGCCAGCAGTTTCCATGGGACAGGAAACTATGGCTACACCTTC	CASSFHGTGNYGYTF
TRBV6-6	TRBD2	-	TRBJ2-1	TGTGCCAGCATGAGCGGGGCAAACAATGAGCAGTTCTTC	CASMSGANNEQFF
TRBV19	TRBD2	-	TRBJ2-5	TGTGCCAGTAGTACGACGACTAGCGGGGGGGTGAAGACCCAGTACTTC	CASSTTTSGGVKTQYF
TRBV7-9	TRBD1	-	TRBJ2-3	TGTGCCAGCAGGGGACAGACAGATACGCAGTATTTT	CASRGQTDTQYF
TRBV9	-	-	TRBJ1-5	TGTGCCAGCAGCGTAGATCCGGGAGTAGAGCAGCCCCAGCATTTT	CASSVDPGVEQPQHF
TRBV29-1	TRBD2	-	TRBJ2-1	TGCAGCGTAGGACTAGCGGGGCCCAATGAGCAGTTCTTC	CSVGLAGPNEQFF
TRBV7-6	TRBD2	-	TRBJ2-3	TGTGCCAGCAGCTTAAATAGCGGGGGGGCCGGAGATACGCAGTATTTT	CASSLNSGGAGDTQYF
TRBV19	TRBD1	-	TRBJ1-1	TGTGCCAGTAGTATAAGGGGACAGGGGAACACTGAAGCTTTCTTT	CASSIRGQGNTEAFF
TRBV30	-	-	TRBJ2-7	TGTGCCTGGAGTGTTGTCGGAGCCTACGAGCAGTACTTC	CAWSVVGAYEQYF
TRBV10-3	TRBD1	-	TRBJ1-5	TGTGCCATCAGTGGGGGACAGCGGGGGGCCGGACAGCCCCAGCATTTT	CAISGGQRGAGQPQHF
TRBV5-1	TRBD2	-	TRBJ2-5	TGCGCCAGCAAGAGCGGGGGGGTTGATCTCCAAGAGACCCAGTACTTC	CASKSGGVDLQETQYF
TRBV7-9	-	-	TRBJ1-6	TGTGCCAGCAGCTTAAAGAGGCCAGGGCTGTGGAATTCACCCCTCCACTTT	CASSLKRPGLWNSPLHF
TRBV5-1	-	-	TRBJ2-7	TGCGCCAGCAGCTTGGGTGGAATCAGGGTAAGCTACGAGCAGTACTTC	CASSLGGIRVSYEQYF
TRBV27	TRBD1	-	TRBJ1-5	TGTGCCAGCAGTTCGACAGGGTATAGCAATCAGCCCCAGCATTTT	CASSSTGYSNQPQHF
TRBV7-8	-	-	TRBJ1-4	TGTGCCAGCAGCGGTAGCGGGACAACTAATGAAAAACTGTTTTTT	CASSGSGTTNEKLFF
TRBV7-2	TRBD1	-	TRBJ1-2	TGTGCCAGCAGCGCGACGGGACAGGGAGGTGGCTACACCTTC	CASSATGQGGGYTF
TRBV11-2	TRBD1	-	TRBJ1-2	TGTGCCAGCAGCTCTAGGGACAGGTGGAACTATGGCTACACCTTC	CASSSRDRWNYGYTF
TRBV6-5	TRBD1	-	TRBJ1-1	TGTGCCAGCAGCCTGACAGGGTCAAACACTGAAGCTTTCTTT	CASSLTGSNTEAFF
TRBV30	-	-	TRBJ1-5	TGTGCCTGGACGACGGGTAATCAGCCCCAGCATTTT	CAWTTGNQPQHF
TRBV5-5	TRBD2	-	TRBJ2-1	TGTGCCAGCAGCTTGGATAGGCCCCTAGGCGGGGGGGATCGGAATGAGCAGTTCTTC	CASSLDRPLGGGDRNEQFF
TRBV5-1	-	-	TRBJ1-5	TGCGCCAGCAGCGAAACAGGCCGCAGCAATCAGCCCCAGCATTTT	CASSETGRSNQPQHF
TRBV10-3	-	-	TRBJ1-1	TGTGCCATCAGCATGACAGAACCGCGAGAGAACACTGAAGCTTTCTTT	CAISMTEPRENTEAFF
TRBV5-4	TRBD2	-	TRBJ2-7	TGTGCCAGCAGCTTGGACGGGGGGAATTACGAGCAGTACTTC	CASSLDGGNYEQYF
TRBV7-9	-	-	TRBJ1-2	TGTGCCAGCAGCCCCGTTAGCAGCAGGGCCTATGGCTACACCTTC	CASSPVSSRAYGYTF
TRBV6-5	TRBD1	-	TRBJ2-2	TGTGCCAGTCAGTCGGACAGGGGGAACGGGGAGCTGTTTTTT	CASQSDRGNGELFF
TRBV27	TRBD1	-	TRBJ1-6	TGTGCCAGCAGTTTATTGGGACAGGAGACTTTTTATTCACCCCTCCACTTT	CASSLLGQETFYSPLHF
TRBV19	-	-	TRBJ2-7	TGTGCCAGTAGCCTCCGGGACAACCACGAGCAGTACTTC	CASSLRDNHEQYF
TRBV5-5	TRBD1	few	TRBJ1-5	TGTGCCAGCAGCCGAATCAGGGGGCTGGATCAGCCCCAGCATTTT	CASSRIRGLDQPQHF
TRBV10-1	-	-	TRBJ1-1	TGCGCCAGCAGGAGGAAATTTGGAGCTTTCTTT	CASRRKFGAFF
TRBV7-2	-	-	TRBJ2-6	TGTGCCAGCACCCTCGGCTCTGGGGCCAACGTCCTGACTTTC	CASTLGSGANVLTF
TRBV4-1	TRBD1	-	TRBJ2-3	TGCGCCAGCAGCCAAGAGGCCGGACAGGGGGCAACAGATACGCAGTATTTT	CASSQEAGQGATDTQYF
TRBV6-5	-	-	TRBJ2-1	TGTGCCAGCAGTCCGACAGGAGGTGAGCAGTTCTTC	CASSPTGGEQFF
TRBV12-3/TRBV12-4	TRBD1	-	TRBJ1-1	TGTGCCAGCAACAGGGGGCTAGGGACTGAAGCTTTCTTT	CASNRGLGTEAFF
TRBV7-2	-	-	TRBJ1-4	TGTGCCAGCAAAAGGGGAGGGGGTGGTAATGAAAAACTGTTTTTT	CASKRGGGGNEKLFF